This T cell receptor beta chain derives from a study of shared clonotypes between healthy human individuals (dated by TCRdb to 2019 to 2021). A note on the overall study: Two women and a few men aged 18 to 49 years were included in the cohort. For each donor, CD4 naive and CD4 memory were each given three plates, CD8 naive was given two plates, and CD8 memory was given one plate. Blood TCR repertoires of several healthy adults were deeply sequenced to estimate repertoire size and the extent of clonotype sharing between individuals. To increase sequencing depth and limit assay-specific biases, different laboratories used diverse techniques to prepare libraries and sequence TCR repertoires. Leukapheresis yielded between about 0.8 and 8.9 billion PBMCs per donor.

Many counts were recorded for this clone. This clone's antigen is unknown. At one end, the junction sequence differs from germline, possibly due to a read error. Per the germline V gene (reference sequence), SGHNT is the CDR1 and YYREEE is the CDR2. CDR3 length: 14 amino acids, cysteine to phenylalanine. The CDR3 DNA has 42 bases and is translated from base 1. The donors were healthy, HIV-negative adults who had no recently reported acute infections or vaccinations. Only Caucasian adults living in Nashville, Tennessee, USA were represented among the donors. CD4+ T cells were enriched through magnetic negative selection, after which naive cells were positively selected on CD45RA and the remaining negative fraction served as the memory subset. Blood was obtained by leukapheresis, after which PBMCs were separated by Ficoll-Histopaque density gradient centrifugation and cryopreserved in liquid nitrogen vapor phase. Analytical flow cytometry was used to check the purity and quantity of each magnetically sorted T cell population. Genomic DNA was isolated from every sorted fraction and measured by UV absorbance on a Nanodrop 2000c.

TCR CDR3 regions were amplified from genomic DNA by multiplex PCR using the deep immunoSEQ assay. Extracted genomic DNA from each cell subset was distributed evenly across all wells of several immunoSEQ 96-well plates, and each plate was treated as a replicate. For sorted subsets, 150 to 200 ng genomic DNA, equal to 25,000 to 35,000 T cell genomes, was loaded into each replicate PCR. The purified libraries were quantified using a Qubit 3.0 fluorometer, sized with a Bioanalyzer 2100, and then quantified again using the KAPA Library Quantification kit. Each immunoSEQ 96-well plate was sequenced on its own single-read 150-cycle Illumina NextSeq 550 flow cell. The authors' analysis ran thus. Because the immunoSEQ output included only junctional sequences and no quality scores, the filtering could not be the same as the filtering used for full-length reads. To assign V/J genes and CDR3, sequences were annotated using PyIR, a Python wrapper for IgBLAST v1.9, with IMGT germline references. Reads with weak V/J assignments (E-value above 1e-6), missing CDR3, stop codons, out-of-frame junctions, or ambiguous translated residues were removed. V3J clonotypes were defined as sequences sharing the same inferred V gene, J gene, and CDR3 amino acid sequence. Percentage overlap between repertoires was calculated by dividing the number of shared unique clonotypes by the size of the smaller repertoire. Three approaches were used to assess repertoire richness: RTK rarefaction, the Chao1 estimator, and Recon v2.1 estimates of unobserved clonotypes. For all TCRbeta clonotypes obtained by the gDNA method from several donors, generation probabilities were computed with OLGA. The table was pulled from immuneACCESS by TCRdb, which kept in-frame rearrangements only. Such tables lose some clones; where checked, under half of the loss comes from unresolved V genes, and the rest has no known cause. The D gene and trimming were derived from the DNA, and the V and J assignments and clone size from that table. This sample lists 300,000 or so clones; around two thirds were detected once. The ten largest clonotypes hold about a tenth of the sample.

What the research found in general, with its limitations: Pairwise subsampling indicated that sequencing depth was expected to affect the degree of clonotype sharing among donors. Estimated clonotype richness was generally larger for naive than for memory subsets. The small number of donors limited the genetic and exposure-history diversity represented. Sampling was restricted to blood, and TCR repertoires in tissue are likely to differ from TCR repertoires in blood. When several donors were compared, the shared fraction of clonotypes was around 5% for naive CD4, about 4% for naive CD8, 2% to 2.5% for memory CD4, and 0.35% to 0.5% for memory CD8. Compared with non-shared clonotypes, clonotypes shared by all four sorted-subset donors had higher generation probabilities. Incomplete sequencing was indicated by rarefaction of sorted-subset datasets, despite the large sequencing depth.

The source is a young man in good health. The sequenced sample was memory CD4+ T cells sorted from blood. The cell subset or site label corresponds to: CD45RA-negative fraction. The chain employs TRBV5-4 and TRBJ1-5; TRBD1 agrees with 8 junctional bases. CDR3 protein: CASSLQGGNRPQHF. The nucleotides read TGTGCCAGCAGCTTACAGGGGGGCAATCGGCCCCAGCATTTT.